Listed below are T cell receptor beta chains from one sample, sequenced in a study of shared clonotypes between healthy human individuals. Clones were sequenced by immunoSEQ multiplex PCR, and TCRdb holds only the in-frame ones, with some missing. Of around 2,000,000 clones detected, 85% to 95% appear once; the ten largest clones hold 0.1% to 0.15%. The specimen was naive CD4+ T cells sorted from blood. These receptors all stem from a man aged 18 to 30 in good health. CDR3s include the opening cysteine and the closing phenylalanine or tryptophan. A D gene is named only where the DNA matches it firmly. The size field is filled for only some rows; it gives once, few, many or a size class.

cdr3_aa cdr3_nt d_call j_call v_call clone_size
CASSSGTATYEQYF TGTGCCAGCAGCTCCGGGACGGCGACCTACGAGCAGTACTTC NA TRBJ2-7 TRBV6-5 NA
CASSAGGTESSPLHF TGTGCCAGCAGCGCCGGGGGGACCGAGAGTTCACCCCTCCACTTT NA TRBJ1-6 TRBV9 NA
CASSEGRPTGELFF TGTGCCAGCAGCGAGGGGAGACCCACCGGGGAGCTGTTTTTT NA TRBJ2-2 TRBV6-1 NA
CASSYPPGAANYGYTF TGTGCCAGCAGTTACCCCCCCGGGGCAGCTAACTATGGCTACACCTTC NA TRBJ1-2 TRBV6-6 many
CASSLEGPQETQYF TGCGCCAGCAGCTTGGAGGGCCCCCAAGAGACCCAGTACTTC NA TRBJ2-5 TRBV5-1 once
CASRDGSYNEQFF TGTGCCAGCAGGGACGGATCCTACAATGAGCAGTTCTTC NA TRBJ2-1 TRBV2 NA
CASSRTGGRTEAFF TGTGCCAGTAGTAGAACAGGGGGTCGGACTGAAGCTTTCTTT TRBD1 TRBJ1-1 TRBV19 NA
CASSSAEANTIYF TGTGCCAGCAGCTCCGCAGAGGCAAACACCATATATTTT NA TRBJ1-3 TRBV7-9 NA
CASRSGTGDEQYF TGTGCCAGCAGGTCCGGGACAGGGGACGAGCAGTACTTC TRBD1 TRBJ2-7 TRBV27 NA
CAWSPRGNSNTEAFF TGTGCCTGGAGTCCTCGTGGGAACTCGAACACTGAAGCTTTCTTT NA TRBJ1-1 TRBV30 once
CASSPGTGRVDGYTF TGTGCCAGCAGCCCGGGGACAGGGAGGGTGGATGGCTACACCTTC TRBD1 TRBJ1-2 TRBV5-4 NA
CASSLAWTDIETQYF TGTGCCAGCAGCTTAGCCTGGACAGATATAGAGACCCAGTACTTC NA TRBJ2-5 TRBV7-6 NA
CASSGQGQAVYGYTF TGTGCCAGCAGTGGCCAGGGGCAGGCGGTCTATGGCTACACCTTC NA TRBJ1-2 TRBV6-1 NA
CASSHQGSPLHF TGTGCCAGCAGCCACCAGGGATCACCCCTCCACTTT NA TRBJ1-6 TRBV7-9 NA
CASSPPASGYEQYF TGTGCCAGCTCACCACCCGCAAGCGGCTACGAGCAGTACTTC NA TRBJ2-7 TRBV18 once
CASSLGRPGASLLNTEAFF TGTGCCAGCAGCTTAGGACGGCCGGGGGCAAGTCTCCTAAACACTGAAGCTTTCTTT NA TRBJ1-1 TRBV7-2 NA
CASTTPGQPDGYTF TGTGCCAGCACGACGCCGGGACAGCCTGATGGCTACACCTTC TRBD1 TRBJ1-2 TRBV28 NA
CASSQPRGAGNSPLHF TGCGCCAGCAGCCAGCCCCGGGGGGCGGGGAATTCACCCCTCCACTTT NA TRBJ1-6 TRBV5-1 NA
CASSLPDGRQTQYF TGTGCCAGCAGTTTACCAGACGGGAGGCAGACCCAGTACTTC TRBD2 TRBJ2-5 TRBV28 NA
CASRTSGNTDTQYF TGTGCCAGCAGGACTAGCGGGAACACAGATACGCAGTATTTT TRBD2 TRBJ2-3 TRBV6-1 NA
CASSIWGRDTDTQYF TGTGCCAGTAGTATCTGGGGGCGGGACACAGATACGCAGTATTTT NA TRBJ2-3 TRBV19 NA
CASRGSEWSTDTQYF TGTGCCAGCAGGGGCTCGGAGTGGAGCACAGATACGCAGTATTTT NA TRBJ2-3 TRBV11-2 NA
CAWSVRRGTEAFF TGTGCCTGGAGTGTACGGAGAGGGACTGAAGCTTTCTTT NA TRBJ1-1 TRBV30 NA
CASSVGGASYGYTF TGTGCCAGCAGTGTGGGGGGCGCTTCCTATGGCTACACCTTC NA TRBJ1-2 TRBV2 NA
CAWSVMTGGGETQYF TGTGCCTGGAGTGTAATGACGGGGGGCGGAGAGACCCAGTACTTC NA TRBJ2-5 TRBV30 NA
CASSPSTSGGYEQYF TGTGCCAGCAGTCCTTCTACTAGCGGAGGGTACGAGCAGTACTTC TRBD2 TRBJ2-7 TRBV6-5 NA
CASSIDTGTGTDTQYF TGTGCCAGTAGTATAGATACCGGGACAGGGACAGATACGCAGTATTTT TRBD1 TRBJ2-3 TRBV19 NA
CAWSVNSQGTQYF TGTGCCTGGAGTGTAAACAGCCAAGGGACCCAGTACTTC NA TRBJ2-5 TRBV30 NA
CASNSKGLPQPQHF TGTGCCAGTAATTCGAAGGGGCTCCCCCAGCCCCAGCATTTT NA TRBJ1-5 TRBV19 NA
CASSPIQETQYF TGTGCCAGCTCACCTATACAAGAGACCCAGTACTTC NA TRBJ2-5 TRBV18 NA
CASSLGQGYGYTF TGTGCCAGCAGTCTGGGACAGGGGTATGGCTACACCTTC TRBD1 TRBJ1-2 TRBV2 NA
CASSGQGHSNQPQHF TGTGCCAGCTCAGGGCAGGGACATAGCAATCAGCCCCAGCATTTT NA TRBJ1-5 TRBV18 NA